The 8 T cell receptor beta chains reported below all come from one sample, sequenced in a study of blood T cell repertoires in COVID-19. Sequencing used immunoSEQ multiplex PCR; TCRdb keeps in-frame clones, though not all of them. The sample has about 130,000 clones, roughly 83% seen once. Sequencing was carried out using PBMCs or T cells enriched from blood (not recorded which). The receptors were gathered from a man aged 50 to 59 who had recovered from COVID-19.

The chain carries TRBV18 and TRBJ2-5, with D tentatively TRBD1 (5 bases). Germline V gene lookup returns CDR1 KGHSH and CDR2 LQKENI. The CDR3 runs 16 residues. Trimming stripped 0 bases from V and 7 bases from J, with 18 bases between. This CDR3 reads CASSPPKQAGFGTQYF. The CDR3 DNA follows: TGTGCCAGCTCACCACCGAAACAGGCAGGTTTTGGGACCCAGTACTTC.

The rearrangement joins TRBV5-4 to TRBJ2-7; D is possibly TRBD1 (6 bases). This CDR3 is built from 15 residues. CDR1 is SGHNT and CDR2 is YYREEE in the germline V gene (reference sequence). Trimming cost V 4 bases and J 6 bases, with 20 bases left between them. CDR3 sequence (DNA): TGTGCCAGCAGCCCGAAGACAGGAGGTTTGGCCGAGCAGTACTTC. Protein: CASSPKTGGLAEQYF.

V usage is TRBV7-9 and J usage is TRBJ2-1; tentative D call: TRBD1 (6 bases). The V gene lost 5 bases and the J gene lost 5 bases, with 13 bases spanning the gap. The CDR3 is 14 amino acids. Per germline, CDR1 SEHNR and CDR2 FQNEAQ (reference sequence). CDR3 region: CASSDKQGHNEQFF. The CDR3 bases are TGTGCCAGCAGCGATAAACAGGGCCACAATGAGCAGTTCTTC.

This chain uses TRBV7-2 with TRBJ2-7; D remains ambiguous. Trimming stripped 5 bases from V and 3 bases from J, with 11 bases between. In germline, CDR1 is SGHTA, CDR2 FQGNSA. There are 13 residues in the CDR3. The CDR3 reads CASSHNTIYEQYF. As DNA, the CDR3 is TGTGCCAGCAGCCATAATACTATCTACGAGCAGTACTTC.

This chain joins TRBV5-4 and TRBJ1-1, with 8 nucleotides matching TRBD1. The length of the CDR3 is 14 residues. Germline CDR1 reads SGHNT; CDR2 reads YYREEE (reference sequence). V shed 6 bases and J 0 bases; nucleotides not matched to a gene: 4. CDR3 DNA sequence: TGTGCCAGCAACCGACAGGGGATGAACACTGAAGCTTTCTTT. It yields the protein CASNRQGMNTEAFF.

The V gene is TRBV9, the J gene TRBJ2-3; 11 bases are a match to TRBD2. This CDR3 contains 17 residues. Germline V gives CDR1 SGDLS, CDR2 YYNGEE. V was clipped by 4 bases and J by 1 base; unmatched bases: 8. The CDR3 loop is CASSLRGSGGGTDTQYF. In DNA, the CDR3 is TGTGCCAGCAGCCTCCGGGGTAGCGGGGGGGGCACAGATACGCAGTATTTT. The whole variable domain, filled in from reference TRBV9 and TRBJ2-3, reads DSGVTQTPKHLITATGQRVTLRCSPRSGDLSVYWYQQSLDQGLQFLIQYYNGEERAKGNILERFSAQQFPDLHSELNLSSLELGDSALYFCASSLRGSGGGTDTQYFGPGTRLTVL.

The chain employs TRBV19 and TRBJ2-5; D call uncertain. V was cut by 0 bases and J by 5 bases, with 7 bases left in between. The CDR3 consists of 13 residues. Per germline, CDR1 LNHDA and CDR2 SQIVND (reference sequence). The CDR3 region has the DNA TGTGCCAGTAGTATAGATTCACAGGAGACCCAGTACTTC. Translated: CASSIDSQETQYF.

The chain links TRBV19 to TRBJ2-1; weak D call: TRBD2 (6 bases). The germline V gene has CDR1 LNHDA and CDR2 SQIVND (reference sequence). The CDR3 extends over 15 amino acids. Between the trimmed V and J ends, which lost 4 bases and 3 bases, there was a span of 13 bases. Here the CDR3 reads CASSKGLLNYNEQFF. DNA of the CDR3: TGTGCCAGTAGTAAGGGACTTTTAAACTACAATGAGCAGTTCTTC.